Below, 5 T cell receptor beta chains from the same sample are listed, as sequenced in a study of blood T cell repertoires in COVID-19. Generated by immunoSEQ multiplex PCR, the TCRdb table keeps only in-frame clones and is missing some. The sample includes roughly 60,000 clones, 75% to 85% of them seen just once. The material sequenced was peripheral blood. The receptors were sampled from a man aged 50 or older with COVID-19, enrolled during active disease.

The chain recombines TRBV4-1 with TRBJ2-3; TRBD2 matches at 10 bases. The CDR3 consists of 16 residues. V lost 4 bases to trimming and J lost 2 bases; unmatched junction nucleotides: 6. CDR1 and CDR2 from the germline V gene are MGHRA and YSYEKL. The DNA of the CDR3 is TGCGCCAGCAGCCCTAGCGGGAGAGGTTTCACAGATACGCAGTATTTT. It yields the protein CASSPSGRGFTDTQYF.

CDR3 region: CASSGTPGHGSPEQYF. DNA of the CDR3: TGTGCCAGCAGTGGGACACCGGGACATGGGTCCCCCGAGCAGTACTTC. This sequence joins TRBV25-1 and TRBJ2-7, with a weak D call TRBD1 (6 bases). Trimming shortened V by 4 bases and J by 6 bases, and 22 bases separated the two germline ends. This CDR3 comprises 16 residues. Germline V gene lookup returns CDR1 MGHDK and CDR2 SYGVNS.

The rearrangement joins TRBV30 to TRBJ2-1, with a tentative D call TRBD2 (6 bases). The length of the CDR3 is 14 residues. Germline V gene sequence: CDR1 GTSNPN, CDR2 SVGIG (reference sequence). The V and J ends lost 7 bases and 3 bases respectively, with 16 bases between them. The CDR3 sequence: CAYLRGGVYNEQFF. CDR3 bases: TGTGCCTACCTGCGGGGCGGAGTCTACAATGAGCAGTTCTTC.

The CDR3: CATSRRTGRGEETQYF. The DNA for the CDR3 is TGTGCCACCAGCAGGCGGACAGGGCGCGGAGAAGAGACCCAGTACTTC. This chain uses TRBV15 with TRBJ2-5; 8 bases fit TRBD1. Trimming took 3 bases from V and 3 from J; bases not matched to a gene: 9. Germline V CDR1 and CDR2: LNHNV, YYDKDF (reference sequence). This CDR3 comprises 16 residues.

V is TRBV3-1 (or the pseudogene TRBV3-2) and J is TRBJ1-2; 7 bases are a match to TRBD1. The CDR3 is 15 amino acids. Germline CDR1 reads LGHDT; CDR2 reads YNNKEL (reference sequence). The ends lost 6 bases at V and 5 bases at J; junction bases unmatched: 12. The chain's CDR3 is CASSSTGAKFYGYTF. Here the CDR3 DNA reads TGTGCCAGCAGTTCAACAGGGGCGAAATTTTATGGCTACACCTTC.